This entry features one TCR beta chain sequence. Its target is not known. V was clipped by 4 bases and J by 5 bases; unmatched bases: 11. CDR1 is SGHKS and CDR2 is YYEKEE in the germline V gene (reference sequence). The CDR3 loop spans 15 amino acids. This record belongs to a study of cytomegalovirus exposure and HLA in healthy donors. Study results and caveats: Accurate prediction of HLA-A and HLA-B alleles (for most subjects) was reportedly achieved from TCR beta sequences. Sequencing likely produced, as an artifact, a cluster of highly shared sequence variants. It was only CMV serostatus that was available as immune exposure information. Rare TCR sequences dominated, though some public TCRs recurred in many donors.

Primers for the PCR totalled 60 Vbeta and 13 Jbeta. Here immunoSEQ multiplex PCR was the method, and the copy in TCRdb shows in-frame clones only, minus some. The sample lists 250,000 or so clones, 70% to 90% seen once, with around 8.3% in the top ten. Material: PBMCs. This TCR derives from a woman aged 55-70 years in good health and CMV-seropositive. The chain employs TRBV5-5 and TRBJ1-1; 7 bases are shared with TRBD1. As DNA, the CDR3 is TGTGCCAGCAGCGCTCGGCGACAGGGTGGAACTGAAGCTTTCTTT. As protein: CASSARRQGGTEAFF. The full variable domain, its missing parts supplied by reference TRBV5-5 and TRBJ1-1, is DAGVTQSPTHLIKTRGQQVTLRCSPISGHKSVSWYQQVLGQGPQFIFQYYEKEERGRGNFPDRFSARQFPNYSSELNVNALLLGDSALYLCASSARRQGGTEAFFGQGTRLTVV.